This T cell receptor (beta chain) was documented in a study of cytomegalovirus exposure and HLA in healthy donors. Broader study findings: Being indistinguishable, some V segments were excluded, TRBV6-2 and TRBV6-3 among them.

Donors in the study were healthy people who gave bone marrow. Primers for the PCR totalled 60 Vbeta and 13 Jbeta. TCRdb's copy holds only in-frame clones and misses some; the assay was immunoSEQ multiplex PCR. Here the sample spans roughly 150,000 clones, around four fifths being singletons. Turning to this clone: The antigen is undetermined.

In germline, CDR1 is WNHNN, CDR2 SYGVQD (reference sequence). This CDR3 is built from 15 residues. The J segment lost 4 bases and the V segment lost 7 bases, leaving 8 bases of the junction unmatched. The chain is built from TRBV10-1 and TRBJ2-5, with 11 bases aligning to TRBD1. This clonotype was sampled from a woman under 30 in good health and CMV-seronegative. Sequenced sample: PBMCs. Written as DNA, the CDR3 is TGCGCCAGCATGCTGGACAGGGGGCGCGGAGAGACCCAGTACTTC. Its translation is CASMLDRGRGETQYF.